Sequencing of this T cell receptor (beta chain) was carried out in a study of T cells in localized non-small cell lung cancer. As for this clone: Its antigen remains unknown.

Clones were read by immunoSEQ multiplex PCR, and TCRdb kept only the in-frame ones, dropping some. The sample records about 24,000 clones, around 88% being singletons. J gave up 3 bases and V 5 bases, and 7 bases lay outside the gene matches. CDR3 length: 15 amino acids. Germline loops: CDR1 MRHNA, CDR2 SNTAGT. Regarding the study as a whole: Appearances in adjacent lung were noted for a median approximately 50 of the top 100 tumor clones.

The rearrangement uses TRBV6-4 and TRBJ1-2; 9 nucleotides agree with TRBD1. The receptor comes from a woman aged 35 to 70 with stage III lung adenocarcinoma. This sample comprised peripheral blood mononuclear cells, obtained before any cancer treatment. The CDR3 here is CASSKTGGTYYGYTF. In DNA, the CDR3 is TGTGCCAGCAGTAAAACAGGGGGCACCTACTATGGCTACACCTTC.